This is a list of T cell receptor beta chains from one sample in a study of blood T cell repertoires in COVID-19. Only in-frame clones appear in the TCRdb table, and some are missing; sequencing was by immunoSEQ multiplex PCR. Counted here are around 50,000 clones, 60% to 80% occurring once; the ten biggest clones make up about 5%. Sequencing was performed on PBMCs or T cells enriched from blood (not recorded which). These receptors were collected from a woman between 45 and 60 years old with acute COVID-19. CDR3s include the opening cysteine and the closing phenylalanine or tryptophan. D genes are given only for firm matches. Clone size appears in some rows only: once, few, many, or a class for an expanded clone.

CDR3: CASSIILMDSGGRGYTF
DNA: TGTGCCAGTAGTATAATTCTTATGGACAGTGGGGGCCGCGGCTACACCTTC
V: TRBV19
J: TRBJ1-2
size: -
D: -

CDR3: CATSRDGRGMVAETQYF
DNA: TGTGCCACCAGCAGAGATGGGAGGGGAATGGTGGCAGAGACCCAGTACTTC
V: TRBV15
J: TRBJ2-5
size: -
D: TRBD2

CDR3: CASSVAGGAQPQHF
DNA: TGTGCCAGCAGCGTAGCGGGGGGGGCTCAGCCCCAGCATTTT
V: TRBV9
J: TRBJ1-5
size: -
D: -

CDR3: CASSLKGGSEAFF
DNA: TGTGCCAGCAGCTTAAAGGGAGGAAGTGAAGCTTTCTTT
V: TRBV12-3/TRBV12-4
J: TRBJ1-1
size: -
D: -

CDR3: CASSWTEVNPLGQPQHF
DNA: TGTGCCAGCAGCTGGACAGAGGTAAACCCTTTAGGTCAGCCCCAGCATTTT
V: TRBV5-5
J: TRBJ1-5
size: -
D: -

CDR3: CASRAGQGADGYTF
DNA: TGTGCCAGCAGGGCAGGCCAGGGGGCGGACGGCTACACCTTC
V: TRBV2
J: TRBJ1-2
size: -
D: TRBD1

CDR3: CASSLTDYGYTF
DNA: TGTGCCAGCAGCTTAACGGACTATGGCTACACCTTC
V: TRBV11-2
J: TRBJ1-2
size: -
D: -

CDR3: CASSSTGTGSTYNEQFF
DNA: TGTGCCAGCAGCTCCACCGGGACAGGGAGTACCTACAATGAGCAGTTCTTC
V: TRBV7-8
J: TRBJ2-1
size: few
D: TRBD1

CDR3: CASAGVGGLSPLHF
DNA: TGTGCCAGCGCCGGGGTGGGGGGGCTTTCACCCCTCCACTTT
V: TRBV27
J: TRBJ1-6
size: once
D: -

CDR3: CSVDEPQRGSLYTF
DNA: TGCAGCGTTGACGAGCCCCAAAGGGGCAGCCTCTACACCTTC
V: TRBV29-1
J: TRBJ1-2
size: -
D: -

CDR3: CASSYLAALEKLFF
DNA: TGTGCCAGCAGTTACTTAGCCGCTTTGGAAAAACTGTTTTTT
V: TRBV6-5
J: TRBJ1-4
size: -
D: -

CDR3: CASSLGGSEETQYF
DNA: TGTGCCAGCAGCTTAGGGGGGAGCGAGGAGACCCAGTACTTC
V: TRBV13
J: TRBJ2-5
size: -
D: -

CDR3: CASSPSTDRPLSEQYF
DNA: TGTGCCAGCAGCCCCTCTACTGACAGGCCCCTTTCCGAGCAGTACTTC
V: TRBV9
J: TRBJ2-7
size: once
D: -

CDR3: CSAIPREDYTF
DNA: TGCAGTGCTATACCCCGGGAAGACTACACCTTC
V: TRBV20-1
J: TRBJ1-2
size: -
D: -

CDR3: CASSYSATGRSYGYTF
DNA: TGTGCCAGCAGTTACTCGGCGACAGGGCGGTCCTATGGCTACACCTTC
V: TRBV6-5
J: TRBJ1-2
size: many
D: TRBD1

CDR3: CASSPFWTGNTEAFF
DNA: TGTGCCAGCTCACCATTCTGGACAGGGAACACTGAAGCTTTCTTT
V: TRBV18
J: TRBJ1-1
size: -
D: TRBD1

CDR3: CASSLGQGEEKLFF
DNA: TGTGCCAGCAGTTTGGGACAGGGAGAAGAAAAACTGTTTTTT
V: TRBV27
J: TRBJ1-4
size: few
D: TRBD1

CDR3: CATSRDRGGGEAFF
DNA: TGTGCCACCAGCAGAGATCGGGGTGGGGGCGAAGCTTTCTTT
V: TRBV15
J: TRBJ1-1
size: -
D: -

CDR3: CASSRGGDYGYTF
DNA: TGTGCCAGCAGCCGAGGGGGGGACTATGGCTACACCTTC
V: TRBV5-5
J: TRBJ1-2
size: -
D: -

CDR3: CASSLSRALYSNQPQHF
DNA: TGTGCTAGCAGCTTAAGCAGGGCTTTGTATAGCAATCAGCCCCAGCATTTT
V: TRBV7-7
J: TRBJ1-5
size: -
D: -

CDR3: CASSLGLALHEQYF
DNA: TGTGCCAGCAGCTTAGGACTAGCACTTCACGAGCAGTACTTC
V: TRBV11-2
J: TRBJ2-7
size: -
D: TRBD2

CDR3: CASSIDRGNTGELFF
DNA: TGTGCCAGCAGCATAGACAGGGGAAACACCGGGGAGCTGTTTTTT
V: TRBV7-2
J: TRBJ2-2
size: -
D: TRBD1

CDR3: CASRAGLAGGLGSDTQYF
DNA: TGTGCCAGCAGAGCGGGACTAGCGGGGGGGCTTGGGTCAGATACGCAGTATTTT
V: TRBV2
J: TRBJ2-3
size: -
D: TRBD2

CDR3: CSVKISAQETQYF
DNA: TGCAGCGTTAAGATTAGTGCCCAAGAGACCCAGTACTTC
V: TRBV29-1
J: TRBJ2-5
size: -
D: -

CDR3: CASSIGSERFNYGYTF
DNA: TGTGCCAGTAGTATCGGGTCAGAAAGATTTAACTATGGCTACACCTTC
V: TRBV19
J: TRBJ1-2
size: few
D: -

CDR3: CASSLEGSNQPQHF
DNA: TGTGCCAGCAGTTTAGAGGGTAGCAATCAGCCCCAGCATTTT
V: TRBV6-5
J: TRBJ1-5
size: -
D: -

CDR3: CASSPGTANYGYTF
DNA: TGTGCCAGCAGCCCTGGGACAGCTAACTATGGCTACACCTTC
V: TRBV3-1/TRBV3-2
J: TRBJ1-2
size: -
D: TRBD1

CDR3: CASSIVYRAAANTGELFF
DNA: TGTGCCAGTAGTATAGTATATCGAGCTGCCGCGAACACCGGGGAGCTGTTTTTT
V: TRBV19
J: TRBJ2-2
size: -
D: -

CDR3: CASSPDTLNTEAFF
DNA: TGTGCCAGCTCCCCAGACACTTTGAACACTGAAGCTTTCTTT
V: TRBV18
J: TRBJ1-1
size: -
D: -

CDR3: CASSLVEQTQYF
DNA: TGTGCCAGCAGCTTAGTCGAGCAGACCCAGTACTTC
V: TRBV11-3
J: TRBJ2-5
size: -
D: -

CDR3: CASSLDSGGNNEQFF
DNA: TGTGCCAGCAGCTTAGATAGCGGGGGGAACAATGAGCAGTTCTTC
V: TRBV7-9
J: TRBJ2-1
size: once
D: TRBD2

CDR3: CASSRSLFLTGEKLFF
DNA: TGTGCCAGCAGCCGATCACTTTTTCTGACGGGAGAAAAACTGTTTTTT
V: TRBV7-8
J: TRBJ1-4
size: -
D: -